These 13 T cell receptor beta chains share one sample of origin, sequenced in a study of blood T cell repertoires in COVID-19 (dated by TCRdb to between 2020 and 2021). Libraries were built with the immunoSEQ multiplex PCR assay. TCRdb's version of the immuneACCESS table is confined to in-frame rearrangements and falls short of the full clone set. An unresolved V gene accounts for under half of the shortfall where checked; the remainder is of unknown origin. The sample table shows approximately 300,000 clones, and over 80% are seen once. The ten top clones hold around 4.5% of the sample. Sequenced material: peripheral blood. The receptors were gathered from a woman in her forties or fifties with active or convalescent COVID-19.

The DNA of the CDR3 is TGCACCAGCAGCCGTGGGGGGTGCAGATATGGCTACACCTTC. Protein product: CTSSRGGCRYGYTF. J is TRBJ1-2 and V is TRBV1. TRBV1 is recorded as a pseudogene. The CDR3 covers 14 residues.

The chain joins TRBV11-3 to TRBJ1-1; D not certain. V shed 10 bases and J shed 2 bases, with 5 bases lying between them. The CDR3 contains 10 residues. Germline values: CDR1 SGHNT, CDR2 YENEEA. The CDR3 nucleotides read TGTGCCATCTTAAACACTGAAGCTTTCTTT. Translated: CAILNTEAFF.

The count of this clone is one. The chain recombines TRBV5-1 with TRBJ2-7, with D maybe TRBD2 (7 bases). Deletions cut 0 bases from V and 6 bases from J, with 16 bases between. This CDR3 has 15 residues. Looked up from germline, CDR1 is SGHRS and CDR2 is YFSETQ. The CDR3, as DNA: TGCGCCAGCAGCTTGGGAACTATGGGGGGGGCCGAGCAGTACTTC. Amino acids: CASSLGTMGGAEQYF.

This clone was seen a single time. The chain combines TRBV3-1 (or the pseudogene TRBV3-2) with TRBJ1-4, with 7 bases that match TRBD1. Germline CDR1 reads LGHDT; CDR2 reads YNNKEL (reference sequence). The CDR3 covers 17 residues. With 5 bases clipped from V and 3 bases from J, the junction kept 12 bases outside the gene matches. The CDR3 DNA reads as TGTGCCAGCAGCGTACTGCAGGGGGTGACGGCTAATGAAAAACTGTTTTTT. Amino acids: CASSVLQGVTANEKLFF.

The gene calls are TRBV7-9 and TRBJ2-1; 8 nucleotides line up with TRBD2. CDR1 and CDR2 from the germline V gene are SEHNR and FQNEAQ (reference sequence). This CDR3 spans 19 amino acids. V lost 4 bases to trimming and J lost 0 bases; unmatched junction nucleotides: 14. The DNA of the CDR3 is TGTGCCAGCAGCTCGGCCGGCTTCGCGGGGGGTAGCTCCTACAATGAGCAGTTCTTC. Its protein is CASSSAGFAGGSSYNEQFF.

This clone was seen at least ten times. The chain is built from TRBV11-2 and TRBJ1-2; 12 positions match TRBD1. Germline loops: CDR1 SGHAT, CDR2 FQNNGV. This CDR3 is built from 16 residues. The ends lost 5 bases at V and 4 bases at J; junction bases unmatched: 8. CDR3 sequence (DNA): TGTGCCAGCAGCGCCTCGGGACAGGGGGCCCGCTATGGCTACACCTTC. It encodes CASSASGQGARYGYTF.

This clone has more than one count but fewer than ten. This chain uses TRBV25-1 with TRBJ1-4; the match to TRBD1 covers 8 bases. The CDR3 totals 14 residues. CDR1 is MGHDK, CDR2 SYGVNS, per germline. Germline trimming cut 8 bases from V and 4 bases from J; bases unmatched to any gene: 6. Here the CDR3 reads CASAPGGSNEKLFF. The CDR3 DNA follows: TGTGCCAGCGCGCCAGGGGGCAGTAATGAAAAACTGTTTTTT.

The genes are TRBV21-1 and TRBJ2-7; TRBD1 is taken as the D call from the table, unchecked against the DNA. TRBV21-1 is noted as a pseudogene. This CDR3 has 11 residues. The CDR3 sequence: CAGDKSYEQYF. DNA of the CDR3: TGTGCCGGCGACAAGAGCTACGAGCAGTACTTC.

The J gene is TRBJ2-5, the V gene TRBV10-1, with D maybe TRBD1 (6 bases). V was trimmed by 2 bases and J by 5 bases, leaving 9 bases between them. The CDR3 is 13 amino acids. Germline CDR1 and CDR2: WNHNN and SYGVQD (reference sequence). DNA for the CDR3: TGCGCCAGCAGTGAGCAGGGGATGGAGACCCAGTACTTC. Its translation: CASSEQGMETQYF.

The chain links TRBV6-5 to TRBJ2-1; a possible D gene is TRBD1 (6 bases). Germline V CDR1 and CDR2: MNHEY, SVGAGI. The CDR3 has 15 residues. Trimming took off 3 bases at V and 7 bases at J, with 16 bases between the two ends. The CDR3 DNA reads TGTGCCAGCAGTTATAGGGGGAGTGGTAAAAATGAGCAGTTCTTC. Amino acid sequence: CASSYRGSGKNEQFF.

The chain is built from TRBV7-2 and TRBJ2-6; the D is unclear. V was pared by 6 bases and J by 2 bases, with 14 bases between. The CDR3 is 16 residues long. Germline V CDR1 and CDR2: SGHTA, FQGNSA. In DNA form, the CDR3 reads TGTGCCAGCAGTAAGTGGTTTTCGGCTGGGGCCAACGTCCTGACTTTC. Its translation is CASSKWFSAGANVLTF.

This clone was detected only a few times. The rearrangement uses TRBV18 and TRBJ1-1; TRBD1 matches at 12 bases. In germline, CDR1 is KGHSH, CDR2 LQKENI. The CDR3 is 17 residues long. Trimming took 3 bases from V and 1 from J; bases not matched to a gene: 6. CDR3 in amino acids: CASSPKGQGAGNTEAFF. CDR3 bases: TGTGCCAGCTCACCCAAGGGACAGGGGGCGGGGAACACTGAAGCTTTCTTT.

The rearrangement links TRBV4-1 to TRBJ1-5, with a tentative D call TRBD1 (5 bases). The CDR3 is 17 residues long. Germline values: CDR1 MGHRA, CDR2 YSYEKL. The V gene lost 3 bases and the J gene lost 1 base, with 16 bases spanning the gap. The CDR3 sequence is CASSHLLVRGSNQPQHF. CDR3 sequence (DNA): TGCGCCAGCAGCCACCTGTTAGTAAGGGGAAGCAATCAGCCCCAGCATTTT.